This TCR beta chain was profiled in a study of blood T cells in healthy people across ages. A second about 6 to 11 cycle PCR used barcoded and J-beta primers. TCRdb processed the 5' RACE reads anew with MiXCR; each CDR3 protein has one entry. The sample contains around 900,000 distinct CDR3 sequences, 29% of which appear only once. This clonotype was counted many times. Its antigen is still unknown. Study conclusions and caveats: Diversity figures based on one million T cells were deemed too low.

Germline V gives CDR1 ENHRY, CDR2 SYGVKD. The CDR3 has 16 residues. Trimming removed 8 bases from V and 4 bases from J; junction bases left unmatched: 10. This TCR derives from an elderly woman in good health. Sequencing input: blood. This chain joins TRBV10-3 and TRBJ2-3, with 12 nucleotides matching TRBD1. The CDR3 spells CAIGPKGQGAADTQYF. CDR3 DNA sequence: TGTGCCATCGGGCCCAAGGGACAGGGGGCGGCAGATACGCAGTATTTT.